Following are 19 T cell receptor beta chains from one sample sequenced in a study of regulatory T cells in long-lasting Graves disease (dated by TCRdb to 2020 to 2022). This sample's time point label indicates: newly diagnosed GD, antithyroid drugs for less than 3 months. For both TCR sequencing and RNA sequencing, RNA was extracted from PBMCs in TRIzol. The library relied on multiplex PCR. Sequenced using an Illumina HiSeq 4000. CDR3 regions were amplified by Arm-PCR with iRepertoire HTBI primers to construct TCR beta libraries. The public reads were quality trimmed at Q25 with fastp and then assembled into clones with MiXCR by TCRdb, keeping productive beta chains. Rows with a matching CDR3 protein are joined into one entry that keeps the most common DNA and genes. Here the sample has 450,000 to 650,000 distinct CDR3 sequences; approximately 16% occur a single time. The ten top clones hold around 25% of the sample.

Another study also made use of these data, one on T cells in Graves' hyperthyroidism and ophthalmopathy.

The source material was peripheral blood mononuclear cells (PBMCs), sampled at new diagnosis, from a patient treated with antithyroid drugs. The origin of the receptors is a woman in her forties or fifties with Graves disease. Donor details come from another sample of the same person, matched by shared clones.

This clonotype was seen ten or more times. The chain carries TRBV12-3 or TRBV12-4 and TRBJ2-4, with 7 nucleotides matching TRBD2. Trimming at V came to 6 bases and at J to 6 bases, leaving 8 bases not matched to a gene. The length of the CDR3 is 14 residues. The CDR3 DNA follows: TGTGCCAGCAGCTCCATGGGCGGGGGAAACATTCAGTACTTC. This codes for CASSSMGGGNIQYF.

This clonotype was seen ten or more times. The chain is built from TRBV11-2 and TRBJ1-6; 7 bases line up with TRBD1. J gave up 8 bases and V 5 bases, and 9 bases lay outside the gene matches. Germline V gene data show CDR1 as SGHAT and CDR2 as FQNNGV. The CDR3 totals 15 residues. CDR3 DNA: TGTGCCAGCAGCGCCCAGGGGGGTGTCGATTCACCCCTCCACTTT. Encoded protein: CASSAQGGVDSPLHF.

This clonotype was found a few times. The chain carries TRBV10-1 and TRBJ2-1; D is perhaps TRBD2 (6 bases). V lost 10 bases and J lost 9, with 22 bases in between. The CDR3 loop spans 14 amino acids. Germline CDR1 is WNHNN and CDR2 is SYGVQD (reference sequence). CDR3 bases: TGCGCCACCGGGGGAGGCGGGTTCGGGGGTGAGCAGTTCTTC. It specifies CATGGGGFGGEQFF.

This clonotype appeared many times. The chain carries TRBV12-3 or TRBV12-4 and TRBJ2-1; possible D gene TRBD1, 5 bases. Trimming removed 7 bases at V and 8 bases at J, with 18 bases between. CDR3 size: 14 residues. The CDR3 DNA reads TGTGCCAGCACCCCAATAGAAGGGGTGGATGAGCAGTTCTTC. Amino acids: CASTPIEGVDEQFF.

Ten or more counts support this clonotype. This rearrangement joins TRBV2 to TRBJ1-4, with D perhaps TRBD1 (6 bases). Germline V gene lookup returns CDR1 SNHLY and CDR2 FYNNEI. There are 14 residues in the CDR3. Trimming removed 4 bases at V and 5 bases at J, with 11 bases between. The chain's CDR3 is CASSAGTLNEKLFF. The DNA for the CDR3 is TGTGCCAGCAGTGCCGGGACACTGAATGAAAAACTGTTTTTT.

V and J are TRBV14 and TRBJ1-2, with D perhaps matching TRBD1 (5 bases). V gave up 4 bases and J gave up 2 bases, with 11 bases separating them. The CDR3 spans 14 residues. Germline V CDR1 and CDR2: SGHDN, FVKESK. CDR3 amino acids: CASSRIGANYGYTF. CDR3 DNA sequence: TGTGCCAGCAGCCGCATAGGGGCGAACTATGGCTACACCTTC. Supplemented by reference TRBV14 and TRBJ1-2, the full variable domain reads EAGVTQFPSHSVIEKGQTVTLRCDPISGHDNLYWYRRVMGKEIKFLLHFVKESKQDESGMPNNRFLAERTGGTYSTLKVQPAELEDSGVYFCASSRIGANYGYTFGSGTRLTVV.

This clonotype was seen ten or more times. The CDR3 region has the DNA TGCAGTGCTGCTAGCGGCCCTGGGGAGACCCAGTACTTC. Its protein product is CSAASGPGETQYF. The chain carries TRBV20-1 and TRBJ2-5; TRBD2 agrees at 7 bases. Trimming cost V 5 bases and J 5 bases; bases outside gene matches: 8. Germline V lookup: CDR1 DFQATT, CDR2 SNEGSKA (reference sequence). The CDR3 consists of 13 residues.

This clonotype was seen a few times. V usage is TRBV19 and J usage is TRBJ1-1, with D tentatively TRBD1 (6 bases). The CDR3 totals 18 residues. Per germline, CDR1 LNHDA and CDR2 SQIVND (reference sequence). Trimming pared 6 bases from V and 7 bases from J, leaving 30 bases between. The CDR3 DNA reads TGTGCCAGTAGAATCCCCGGCGGCGGGGGCCGCTTGGGCAATGAAGCTTTCTTT. This codes for CASRIPGGGGRLGNEAFF.

This clonotype was seen many times. The J gene is TRBJ2-5, the V gene TRBV27; D call uncertain. The CDR3 consists of 12 residues. CDR1 is MNHEY, CDR2 SMNVEV, per germline (reference sequence). V lost 6 bases and J 9 bases, leaving 14 bases between the germline ends. The CDR3 spells CASRVGSGPQYF. The CDR3 nucleotides read TGTGCCAGCAGGGTCGGGTCCGGCCCCCAGTACTTC.

This clonotype was counted at least ten times. The CDR3: CASSAGDGNTIYF. The CDR3 nucleotides read TGTGCCAGCAGCGCGGGGGATGGAAACACCATATATTTT. The genes are TRBV9 and TRBJ1-3; D is possibly TRBD1 (5 bases). The CDR3 has 13 amino acids. V lost 3 bases, J lost 3 bases, and 7 bases lay in between. CDR1 and CDR2 (germline): SGDLS, YYNGEE.

In this sample, this clonotype turned up a few times. The CDR3 here is CASSHLEGPGHSNQPQHF. CDR3 bases: TGTGCCAGCAGCCACCTAGAGGGGCCCGGCCATAGCAATCAGCCCCAGCATTTT. V gene TRBV4-2 combines with J gene TRBJ1-5; a possible D gene is TRBD1 (5 bases). There are 18 residues in the CDR3. Trimming removed 3 bases at V and 0 bases at J, with 18 bases between. Germline CDR1 and CDR2: LGHNA and YNFKEQ.

This clonotype was observed many times. CDR3 nucleotides: TGCGCCAGCAGCTTGGAAGGAGGGCATAATTCACCCCTCCACTTT. Protein sequence: CASSLEGGHNSPLHF. The chain employs TRBV5-1 and TRBJ1-6; unclear D gene. V was cut by 0 bases and J by 5 bases, with 9 bases left in between. Germline V gives CDR1 SGHRS, CDR2 YFSETQ. CDR3 size: 15 residues.

This chain uses TRBV7-9 with TRBJ1-4; weak D call: TRBD1 (5 bases). The CDR3 is 13 amino acids. CDR1 and CDR2 (germline): SEHNR, FQNEAQ (reference sequence). Deletions cut 5 bases from V and 7 bases from J, with 11 bases between. In DNA form, the CDR3 reads TGTGCCAGCAGCAGGGGTGGGGTTGAAAAACTGTTTTTT. As protein: CASSRGGVEKLFF.

This clonotype came up a few times. The CDR3 DNA is TGTGCCAGCAGCCTTCTTAGCGGGGGGGCCCCCTACAATGAGCAGTTCTTC. As protein: CASSLLSGGAPYNEQFF. The chain links TRBV14 to TRBJ2-1; 11 bases align to TRBD2. In germline, CDR1 is SGHDN, CDR2 FVKESK. CDR3 length: 17 residues. The trim removed 4 bases at V and 2 bases at J, leaving 7 bases unmatched.

In regard to this clonotype: A much larger clone lies one base from this, so it may be a read error. The rearrangement uses TRBV2 and TRBJ2-5; unclear D gene. The ends were cut back, 6 bases at V and 5 bases at J, with 16 bases in the middle. Germline lookup yields CDR1 SNHLY and CDR2 FYNNEI. This CDR3 region has 14 residues. For the CDR3, the DNA is TGTGCCAGCAGCTCCCCAAGAGAGGTTGAGACCCAGTACTTC. Its protein product is CASSSPREVETQYF.

This clonotype was recorded at least ten times. The V call is TRBV15, the J call TRBJ1-5; 11 bases are a match to TRBD1. The V gene's germline CDR1 is LNHNV and CDR2 YYDKDF (reference sequence). V shed 8 bases, J shed 5 bases, and the junction held 5 bases outside the gene matches. The CDR3 spans 14 residues. CDR3 protein: CATADRGLDQPQHF. The DNA for the CDR3 is TGTGCCACCGCGGACAGGGGGCTTGATCAGCCCCAGCATTTT.

The chain has TRBV20-1 and TRBJ2-5; D is perhaps TRBD1 (5 bases). The V gene lost 3 bases and the J gene lost 1 base, with 9 bases spanning the gap. Germline V lookup: CDR1 DFQATT, CDR2 SNEGSKA (reference sequence). This CDR3 has 13 amino acids. The CDR3 nucleotides are TGCAGTGCTAGCACAGGATTCCAAGAGACCCAGTACTTC. This sequence encodes CSASTGFQETQYF.

This clonotype was picked up many times. The genes are TRBV5-6 and TRBJ1-1, with D maybe TRBD1 (5 bases). V lost 4 bases to trimming and J lost 1 base, with 11 bases between them. Germline V gene lookup returns CDR1 SGHDT and CDR2 YYEEEE. The CDR3 sequence is 14 residues long. CDR3 in amino acids: CASSTGLPNTEAFF. The CDR3 bases are TGTGCCAGCAGCACGGGACTCCCGAACACTGAAGCTTTCTTT.

This clonotype was seen ten or more times. Here the CDR3 DNA reads TGTGCCATCAGTGAGTCGAGGTACGAGCAGTACTTC. Translating it yields CAISESRYEQYF. The chain employs TRBV10-3 and TRBJ2-7; D unclear. There are 12 residues in the CDR3. Germline CDR1 is ENHRY and CDR2 is SYGVKD. V lost 0 bases and J 4 bases, leaving 4 bases between the germline ends.